The 28 T cell receptor beta chains below were found in one sample sequenced in a study of graft-versus-host responses after intestinal transplantation. The authors seeded roughly 200,000 CFSE-labeled responder cells together with roughly 200,000 irradiated stimulator cells tagged with violet dye. TCRdb's copy holds only in-frame clones and misses some; the assay was immunoSEQ multiplex PCR. The table records about 7,000 clones, roughly 31% of them present only once. The starting material was alloreactive CD8+ T cells from a mixed lymphocyte reaction culture, obtained before transplantation. Stated subset: CFSE-low proliferating T cells sorted from roughly 6-day pre-transplant mixed lymphocyte reaction (GvH or HvG direction). The receptors were gathered from a human patient who was an organ donor for intestinal transplantation.

The chain links TRBV4-2 to TRBJ2-5; D uncertain. Trimming cost V 3 bases and J 2 bases, with 13 bases left between them. This CDR3 contains 15 residues. Germline lookup yields CDR1 LGHNA and CDR2 YNFKEQ. Here the CDR3 reads CASSQVRYLQETQYF. The CDR3 DNA sequence: TGTGCCAGCAGCCAGGTGCGGTACTTACAAGAGACCCAGTACTTC.

For this clone: It differs at one base from a far larger clone, so likely a read error. The chain uses TRBV9 and TRBJ1-1, with a weak D call TRBD1 (6 bases). Looked up from germline, CDR1 is SGDLS and CDR2 is YYNGEE. This CDR3 is 13 amino acids long. Trimming removed 4 bases at V and 7 bases at J, with 14 bases between. The CDR3, as DNA: TGTGCCAGCAGCCCCCGGACAGAGTTTGAAGCTTTCTTT. Residues: CASSPRTEFEAFF.

This clone has only a few counts. This chain links TRBV7-2 with TRBJ1-1, with TRBD1 identical over 8 bases. Germline assignment: CDR1 SGHTA and CDR2 FQGNSA. The CDR3 is 14 amino acids. With 4 bases clipped from V and 7 bases from J, the junction kept 8 bases outside the gene matches. CDR3 in amino acids: CASSSQGARGEAFF. CDR3 coding DNA: TGTGCCAGCAGCTCCCAGGGGGCGCGAGGTGAAGCTTTCTTT.

This clone has a handful of counts. The V call is TRBV27, the J call TRBJ1-5; 8 positions agree with TRBD1. With V trimmed by 7 bases and J by 6 bases, 11 bases remained unmatched. In germline, CDR1 is MNHEY, CDR2 SMNVEV (reference sequence). CDR3 size: 15 residues. This CDR3 is CASIRGRGRSQPQHF. In nucleotides, the CDR3 is TGTGCCAGCATCCGCGGCAGGGGGCGAAGTCAGCCCCAGCATTTT.

This clone is categorized as medium-sized (0.01 to 0.1%). The chain combines TRBV4-1 with TRBJ2-7; D uncertain. The J call is uncertain, as TRBJ2-4 better fits the DNA end. CDR1 MGHRA and CDR2 YSYEKL come from the germline V gene. The CDR3 is 13 amino acids. CDR3 DNA sequence: TGCGCCAGCAGCCAACGTATTTGGGACATTCAGTACTTC. Protein: CASSQRIWDIQYF.

V usage is TRBV4-3 and J usage is TRBJ1-5; D not resolved. Germline CDR1 and CDR2: LGHNA and YSLEER. The CDR3 spans 13 residues. Trimming shortened V by 1 base and J by 2 bases, and 3 bases separated the two germline ends. CDR3 DNA sequence: TGCGCCAGCAGCCAAGGGGGCAATCAGCCCCAGCATTTT. Translation: CASSQGGNQPQHF.

The chain couples TRBV21-1 to TRBJ1-6. TRBV21-1 corresponds to a pseudogene. This CDR3 comprises 14 residues. The CDR3 nucleotides read TGTGCCAGCACCACTAATAACTGTTCTTCACCCCTCCACTTT. It codes for CASTTNNCSSPLHF.

This chain joins TRBV7-9 and TRBJ2-3; D may be TRBD1 or TRBD2 (5 bases each). Germline CDR1 SEHNR, CDR2 FQNEAQ (reference sequence). Trimming cost V 3 bases and J 1 base, with 17 bases left between them. CDR3 length: 17 residues. CDR3 in DNA: TGTGCCAGCAGCTTGATTACGAGGGGTCGGGGCACAGATACGCAGTATTTT. It is translated as CASSLITRGRGTDTQYF.

The gene calls are TRBV11-1 and TRBJ1-4; D not resolved. The CDR3 is 18 residues long. Per germline, CDR1 SGHAT and CDR2 FQDESV (reference sequence). Trimming shortened V by 5 bases and J by 5 bases, and 24 bases separated the two germline ends. As DNA, the CDR3 is TGTGCCAGCAGCCGAGGGCCCTACAGCGTACGTAGAAATGAAAAACTGTTTTTT. Amino acids: CASSRGPYSVRRNEKLFF.

This clone has only a few counts. The chain employs TRBV6-6 and TRBJ1-6; a possible D gene is TRBD1 (6 bases). CDR1 is MNHNY, CDR2 SVGAGI, per germline (reference sequence). V was shortened by 4 bases and J by 5 bases, with 15 bases between the two germline ends. The CDR3 has 16 amino acids. The CDR3 DNA follows: TGTGCCAGCAGTTCCCTCTGGACAGAACATAATTCACCCCTCCACTTT. As protein: CASSSLWTEHNSPLHF.

Comments on this clone: A clone one base away is much larger, so this may be a read error. This chain's CDR3 is CASSESSVNYGYAF. CDR3 bases: TGCGCCAGCAGTGAGTCCTCGGTTAACTATGGCTACGCCTTC. The chain joins TRBV10-2 to TRBJ1-2, with D unclear. The germline CDR1 and CDR2 sequences are WSHSY and SAAADI. The CDR3 is 14 amino acids.

In this sample, this clone is medium-sized. The chain has TRBV19 and TRBJ2-7; 9 nucleotides line up with TRBD1. CDR3 length: 15 residues. J gave up 0 bases and V 7 bases, and 7 bases lay outside the gene matches. Looked up from germline, CDR1 is LNHDA and CDR2 is SQIVND (reference sequence). In DNA, the CDR3 is TGTGCCAGTACCGCGGGGACAGGGCTCTCCTACGAGCAGTACTTC. Translated: CASTAGTGLSYEQYF.

On this clone: The junction differs from germline at one of its ends, possibly a read error. This chain uses TRBV6-5 with TRBJ2-3; tentative D call: TRBD1 (6 bases). The germline gives CDR1 MNHEY, CDR2 SVGAGI. The CDR3 is made up of 13 amino acids. In DNA form, the CDR3 reads TGTGCCGCCTCCTCGGTAGGGGGAACTCTAGGTAACTTT. Translated, it gives CAASSVGGTLGNF.

The chain is built from TRBV27 and TRBJ2-3; D not certain. The V gene lost 2 bases and the J gene lost 0 bases, with 12 bases spanning the gap. CDR3 length equals 16 residues. Germline V gene lookup returns CDR1 MNHEY and CDR2 SMNVEV (reference sequence). Here the CDR3 DNA reads TGTGCCAGCAGTTTACTAGGTGCCTTCAGCACAGATACGCAGTATTTT. It specifies CASSLLGAFSTDTQYF.

The genes are TRBV4-3 and TRBJ1-1; D is ambiguous. CDR1 and CDR2 from the germline V gene are LGHNA and YSLEER. V dropped 0 bases and J dropped 1 base, with 6 bases sitting between them. This CDR3 comprises 14 residues. CDR3 nucleotide sequence: TGCGCCAGCAGCCAAGACGAGTCGAACACTGAAGCTTTCTTT. Amino acid sequence: CASSQDESNTEAFF.

The rearrangement links TRBV6-6 to TRBJ1-5; weak D call: TRBD1 (6 bases). The germline CDR1 and CDR2 sequences are MNHNY and SVGAGI (reference sequence). The length of the CDR3 is 15 residues. V was trimmed by 5 bases and J by 2 bases, leaving 13 bases between them. DNA for the CDR3: TGTGCCAGCAGTAAAACAGGGTGGGGCAATCAGCCCCAGCATTTT. It specifies CASSKTGWGNQPQHF.

The chain uses TRBV11-1 and TRBJ2-5; D might be TRBD1 or TRBD2, each matching 7 bases. CDR1 SGHAT and CDR2 FQDESV come from the germline V gene (reference sequence). The CDR3 length is 14 residues. The V gene lost 4 bases and the J gene lost 3 bases, with 12 bases spanning the gap. CDR3 loop: CASSSQGGEETQYF. In DNA, the CDR3 is TGTGCCAGCAGCTCGCAGGGGGGGGAAGAGACCCAGTACTTC.

This chain links TRBV4-1 with TRBJ2-7; the D gene is possibly TRBD2 (6 bases). This CDR3 has 13 amino acids. The V and J ends lost 2 bases and 3 bases respectively, with 8 bases between them. Germline V gives CDR1 MGHRA, CDR2 YSYEKL. CDR3 in amino acids: CASSQREVYEQYF. In DNA, the CDR3 is TGCGCCAGCAGCCAAAGGGAGGTCTACGAGCAGTACTTC.

By its share, this clone is medium-sized. This chain uses TRBV27 with TRBJ2-3; D is ambiguous. Trimming left V 4 bases short and J 5 bases short, with 16 bases between. The germline CDR1 and CDR2 sequences are MNHEY and SMNVEV (reference sequence). CDR3 length equals 15 residues. The CDR3 DNA reads TGTGCCAGCAGTTCCCCCACCGTCCGTGAAGATACGCAGTATTTT. Translation: CASSSPTVREDTQYF.

The V call is TRBV15, the J call TRBJ1-1, with D possibly matching TRBD1 (6 bases). Germline lookup yields CDR1 LNHNV and CDR2 YYDKDF (reference sequence). This CDR3 has 16 amino acids. V was pared by 1 base and J by 0 bases, with 12 bases between. In nucleotides, the CDR3 is TGTGCCACCAGCAGAGGGGTGCAGGGGATGAACACTGAAGCTTTCTTT. Amino acids: CATSRGVQGMNTEAFF.

The chain has TRBV4-1 and TRBJ2-7; either TRBD1 or TRBD2 may fit D (5 bases each). Germline loops: CDR1 MGHRA, CDR2 YSYEKL. Trimming removed 0 bases from V and 1 base from J, with 10 bases in between. This CDR3 has 15 residues. CDR3 residues: CASSQDLGESYEQYF. The CDR3 DNA is TGCGCCAGCAGCCAAGATTTGGGGGAGTCCTACGAGCAGTACTTC.

This clone is medium-sized. The CDR3 DNA is TGCGCCAGCAGCCTACGGGGGCAGGGGCCCACTGGAAACACCATATATTTT. It encodes CASSLRGQGPTGNTIYF. The rearrangement links TRBV4-1 to TRBJ1-3, with D tentatively TRBD1 (6 bases). This CDR3 comprises 17 residues. The V end lost 4 bases, the J end lost 2 bases, and 18 bases lay between the germline ends. The germline V gene encodes CDR1 MGHRA and CDR2 YSYEKL.

This chain joins TRBV27 and TRBJ2-7; D possibly corresponds to TRBD1 (7 bases). The V end was cut by 1 base, the J end by 0 bases, with 10 bases between. This CDR3 comprises 15 residues. From germline, CDR1 is MNHEY and CDR2 SMNVEV (reference sequence). The CDR3 here is CASSLYQGGSYEQYF. The CDR3 DNA is TGTGCCAGCAGTTTATACCAGGGGGGCTCCTACGAGCAGTACTTC.

By its share, this clone is medium-sized. The CDR3 sequence is CASSQEDRGNYGYTF. The DNA for the CDR3 is TGTGCCAGCAGCCAAGAGGACAGGGGGAACTATGGCTACACCTTC. The chain combines TRBV4-2 with TRBJ1-2; TRBD1 aligns across 10 bases. With V trimmed by 0 bases and J by 2 bases, 0 bases remained unmatched. CDR3 length equals 15 residues. Germline V lookup: CDR1 LGHNA, CDR2 YNFKEQ.

In this sample, this clone turned up once. V gene TRBV4-1 combines with J gene TRBJ2-7; 10 nucleotides agree with TRBD1. Losses at the gene ends were 3 bases for V and 7 bases for J; bases not matched to a gene: 3. Germline CDR1 is MGHRA and CDR2 is YSYEKL. This CDR3 spans 13 amino acids. Written as DNA, the CDR3 is TGCGCCAGCAGCCAGTGGACAGGGGGTGAGCAGTACTTC. It yields the protein CASSQWTGGEQYF.

This clone was counted a few times. V is TRBV7-2 and J is TRBJ2-7; 7 nucleotides line up with TRBD1. CDR1 is SGHTA, CDR2 FQGNSA, per germline. The J segment lost 3 bases and the V segment lost 0 bases, leaving 8 bases of the junction unmatched. This CDR3 region has 16 residues. In DNA, the CDR3 is TGTGCCAGCAGCTTAGCGTACCCGAGACAGGGCTACGAGCAGTACTTC. As protein: CASSLAYPRQGYEQYF.

In nucleotides, the CDR3 is TGCGCCAGCAGCCAAGTAGGACGGGCAGGGGACATTCAGTACTTC. Protein: CASSQVGRAGDIQYF. The J gene is TRBJ2-4, the V gene TRBV4-3; possible D gene TRBD1, 6 bases. Germline V CDR1 and CDR2: LGHNA, YSLEER. V lost 1 base and J lost 8, with 15 bases in between. The CDR3 runs 15 residues.

This clone rates as medium-sized. The rearrangement links TRBV4-3 to TRBJ2-5; 8 positions agree with TRBD2. CDR1 and CDR2 from the germline V gene are LGHNA and YSLEER. After removal of 1 base from V and 4 bases from J, the junction contained 14 bases not matched to a gene. The CDR3 length is 18 residues. CDR3 coding DNA: TGCGCCAGCAGCCAAGGGTCCGGGGGGGGCCGGTTAGGAGAGACCCAGTACTTC. Translated: CASSQGSGGGRLGETQYF.